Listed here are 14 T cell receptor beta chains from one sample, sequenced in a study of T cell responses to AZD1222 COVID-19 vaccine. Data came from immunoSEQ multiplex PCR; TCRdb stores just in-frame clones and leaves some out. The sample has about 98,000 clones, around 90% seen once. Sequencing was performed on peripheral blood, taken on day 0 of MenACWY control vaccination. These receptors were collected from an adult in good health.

CDR3 loop: CASSLASGGATGANVLTF. The CDR3 nucleotides read TGTGCCAGCAGCTTAGCTAGCGGGGGGGCTACTGGGGCCAACGTCCTGACTTTC. V is TRBV7-2 and J is TRBJ2-6; 11 bases line up with TRBD2. V trimming: 0 bases; J trimming: 2 bases; junction bases outside the gene matches: 3. From germline, CDR1 is SGHTA and CDR2 FQGNSA. This CDR3 spans 18 amino acids. The variable domain in full, with the rest retrieved from reference TRBV7-2 and TRBJ2-6, is GAGVSQSPSNKVTEKGKDVELRCDPISGHTALYWYRQSLGQGLEFLIYFQGNSAPDKSGLPSDRFSAERTGGSVSTLTIQRTQQEDSAVYLCASSLASGGATGANVLTFGAGSRLTVL.

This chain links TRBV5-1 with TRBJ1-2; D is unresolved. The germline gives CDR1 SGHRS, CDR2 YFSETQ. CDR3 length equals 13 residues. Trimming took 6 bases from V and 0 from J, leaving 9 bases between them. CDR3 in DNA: TGCGCCAGCACCCCCGGGTCTAACTATGGCTACACCTTC. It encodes CASTPGSNYGYTF.

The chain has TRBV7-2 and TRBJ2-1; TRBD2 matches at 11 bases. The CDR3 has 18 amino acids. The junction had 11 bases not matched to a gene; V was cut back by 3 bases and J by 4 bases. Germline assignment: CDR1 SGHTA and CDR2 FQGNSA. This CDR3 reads CASSLGRLAGIKYNEQFF. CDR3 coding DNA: TGTGCCAGCAGCTTGGGGAGACTAGCGGGGATTAAGTACAATGAGCAGTTCTTC. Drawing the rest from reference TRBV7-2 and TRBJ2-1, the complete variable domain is GAGVSQSPSNKVTEKGKDVELRCDPISGHTALYWYRQSLGQGLEFLIYFQGNSAPDKSGLPSDRFSAERTGGSVSTLTIQRTQQEDSAVYLCASSLGRLAGIKYNEQFFGPGTRLTVL.

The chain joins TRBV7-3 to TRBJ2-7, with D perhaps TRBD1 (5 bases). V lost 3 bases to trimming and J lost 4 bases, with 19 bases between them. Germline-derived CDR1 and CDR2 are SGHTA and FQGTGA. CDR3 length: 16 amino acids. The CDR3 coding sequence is TGTGCCAGCAGCTTCGGTCCTTCTCAGGGATCTTACGAGCAGTACTTC. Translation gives CASSFGPSQGSYEQYF. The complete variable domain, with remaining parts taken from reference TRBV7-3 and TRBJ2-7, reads GAGVSQTPSNKVTEKGKYVELRCDPISGHTALYWYRQSLGQGPEFLIYFQGTGAADDSGLPNDRFFAVRPEGSVSTLKIQRTERGDSAVYLCASSFGPSQGSYEQYFGPGTRLTVT.

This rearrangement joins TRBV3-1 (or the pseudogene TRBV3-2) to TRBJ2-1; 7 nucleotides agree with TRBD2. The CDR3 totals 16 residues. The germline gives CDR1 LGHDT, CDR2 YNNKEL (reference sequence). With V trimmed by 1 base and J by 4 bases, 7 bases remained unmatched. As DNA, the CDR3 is TGTGCCAGCAGCCAAGGGGGAGCGGGGTTTTACAATGAGCAGTTCTTC. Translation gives CASSQGGAGFYNEQFF.

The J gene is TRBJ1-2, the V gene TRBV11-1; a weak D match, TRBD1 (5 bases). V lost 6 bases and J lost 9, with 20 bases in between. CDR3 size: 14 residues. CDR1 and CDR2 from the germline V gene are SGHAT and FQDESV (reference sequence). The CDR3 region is CASSPAGITSRYTF. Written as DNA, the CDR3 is TGTGCCAGCAGTCCAGCAGGGATTACTAGCCGCTACACCTTC.

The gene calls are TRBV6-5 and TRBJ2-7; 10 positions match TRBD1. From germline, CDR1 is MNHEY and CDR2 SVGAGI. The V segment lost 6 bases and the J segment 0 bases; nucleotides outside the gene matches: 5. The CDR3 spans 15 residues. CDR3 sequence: CASSSGTGVSYEQYF. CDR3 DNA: TGTGCCAGCAGCTCCGGGACAGGGGTCTCCTACGAGCAGTACTTC.

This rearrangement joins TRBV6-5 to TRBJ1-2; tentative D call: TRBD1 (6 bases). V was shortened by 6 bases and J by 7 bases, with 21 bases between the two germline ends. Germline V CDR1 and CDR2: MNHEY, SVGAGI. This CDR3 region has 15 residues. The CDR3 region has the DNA TGTGCCAGCAGGAATCGGACAGCAATGGGCTCTGGCTACACCTTC. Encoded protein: CASRNRTAMGSGYTF.

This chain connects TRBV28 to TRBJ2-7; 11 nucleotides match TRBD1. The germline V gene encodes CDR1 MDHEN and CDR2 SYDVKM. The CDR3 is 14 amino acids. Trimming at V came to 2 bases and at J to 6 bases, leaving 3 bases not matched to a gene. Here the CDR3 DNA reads TGTGCCAGCAGTTTAAGGGACAGGGGGGGCGAGCAGTACTTC. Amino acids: CASSLRDRGGEQYF.

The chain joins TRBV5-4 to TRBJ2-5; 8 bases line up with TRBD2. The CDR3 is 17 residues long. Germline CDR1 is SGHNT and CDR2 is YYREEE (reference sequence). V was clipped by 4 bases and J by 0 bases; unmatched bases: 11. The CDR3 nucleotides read TGTGCCAGCAGCCGACGGGCTTCGGGGGGGGACCAAGAGACCCAGTACTTC. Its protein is CASSRRASGGDQETQYF.

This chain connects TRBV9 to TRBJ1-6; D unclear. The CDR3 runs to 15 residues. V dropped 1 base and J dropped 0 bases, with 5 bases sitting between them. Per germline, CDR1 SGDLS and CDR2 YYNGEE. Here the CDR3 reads CASSVTGSYNSPLHF. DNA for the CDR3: TGTGCCAGCAGCGTAACCGGCTCCTATAATTCACCCCTCCACTTT. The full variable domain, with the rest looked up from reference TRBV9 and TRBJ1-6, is DSGVTQTPKHLITATGQRVTLRCSPRSGDLSVYWYQQSLDQGLQFLIQYYNGEERAKGNILERFSAQQFPDLHSELNLSSLELGDSALYFCASSVTGSYNSPLHFGNGTRLTVT.

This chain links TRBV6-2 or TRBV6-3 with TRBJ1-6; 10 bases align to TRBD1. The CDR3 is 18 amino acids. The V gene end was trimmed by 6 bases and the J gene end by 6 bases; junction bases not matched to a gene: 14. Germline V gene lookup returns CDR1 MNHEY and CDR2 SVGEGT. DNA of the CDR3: TGTGCCAGCAGCGACGGACAGGGGGGTATAATTTTTAATTCACCCCTCCACTTT. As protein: CASSDGQGGIIFNSPLHF.

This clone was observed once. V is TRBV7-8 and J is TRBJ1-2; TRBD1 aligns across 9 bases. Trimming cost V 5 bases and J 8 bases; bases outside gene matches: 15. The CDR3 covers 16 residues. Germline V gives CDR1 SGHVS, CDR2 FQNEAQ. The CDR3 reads CASSQYEPTGGEGYTF. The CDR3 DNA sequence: TGTGCCAGCAGCCAATACGAACCTACAGGGGGCGAAGGCTACACCTTC.

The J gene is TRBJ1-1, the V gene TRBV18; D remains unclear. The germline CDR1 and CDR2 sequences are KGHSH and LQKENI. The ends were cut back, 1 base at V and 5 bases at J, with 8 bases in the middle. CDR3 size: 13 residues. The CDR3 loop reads CASSPQRGTEAFF. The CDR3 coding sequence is TGTGCCAGCTCACCACAAAGAGGAACTGAAGCTTTCTTT.